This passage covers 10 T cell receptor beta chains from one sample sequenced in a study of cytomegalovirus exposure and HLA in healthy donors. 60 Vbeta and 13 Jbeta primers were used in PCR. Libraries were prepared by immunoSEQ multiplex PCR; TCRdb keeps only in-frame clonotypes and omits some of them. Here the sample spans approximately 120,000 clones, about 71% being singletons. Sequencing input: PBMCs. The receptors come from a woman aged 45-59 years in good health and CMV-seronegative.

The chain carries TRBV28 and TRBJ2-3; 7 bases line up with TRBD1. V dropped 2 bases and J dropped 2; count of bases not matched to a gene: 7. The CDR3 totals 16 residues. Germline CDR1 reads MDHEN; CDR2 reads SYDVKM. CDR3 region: CASSLGRGLNTDTQYF. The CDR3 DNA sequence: TGTGCCAGCAGTTTAGGAAGGGGGCTGAACACAGATACGCAGTATTTT.

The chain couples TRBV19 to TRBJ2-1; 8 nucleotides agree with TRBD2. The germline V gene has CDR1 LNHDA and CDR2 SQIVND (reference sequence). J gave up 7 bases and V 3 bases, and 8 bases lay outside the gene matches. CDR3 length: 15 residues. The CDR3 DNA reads TGTGCCAGTAGTATGTTTAGCGGGATAAAGAATGAGCAGTTCTTC. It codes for CASSMFSGIKNEQFF.

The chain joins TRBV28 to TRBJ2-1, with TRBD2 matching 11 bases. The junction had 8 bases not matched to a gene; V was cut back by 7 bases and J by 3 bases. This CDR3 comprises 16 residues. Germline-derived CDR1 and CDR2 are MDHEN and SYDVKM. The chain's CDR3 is CASNLGLAGGYNEQFF. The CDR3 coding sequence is TGTGCCAGCAACCTAGGCCTAGCGGGAGGCTACAATGAGCAGTTCTTC.

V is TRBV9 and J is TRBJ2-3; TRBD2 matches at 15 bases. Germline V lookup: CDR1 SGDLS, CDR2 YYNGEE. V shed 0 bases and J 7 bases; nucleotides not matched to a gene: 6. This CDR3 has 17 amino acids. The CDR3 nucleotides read TGTGCCAGCAGCGTAGCTGGACTAGCGGGAGGGCAAAATACGCAGTATTTT. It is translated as CASSVAGLAGGQNTQYF.

CDR3: CASSYSGGTEAFF. The DNA for the CDR3 is TGTGCCAGCAGTTATTCGGGAGGGACTGAAGCTTTCTTT. This chain uses TRBV6-6 with TRBJ1-1; the D is unclear. This CDR3 has 13 residues. Germline values: CDR1 MNHNY, CDR2 SVGAGI (reference sequence). V was cut by 3 bases and J by 5 bases, with 10 bases left in between.

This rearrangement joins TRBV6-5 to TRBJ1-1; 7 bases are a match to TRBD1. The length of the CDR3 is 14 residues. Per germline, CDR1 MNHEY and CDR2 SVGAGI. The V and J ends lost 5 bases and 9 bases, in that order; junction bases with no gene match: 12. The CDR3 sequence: CASSDPGQQPKAFF. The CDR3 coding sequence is TGTGCCAGCAGTGATCCGGGACAGCAGCCCAAAGCTTTCTTT.

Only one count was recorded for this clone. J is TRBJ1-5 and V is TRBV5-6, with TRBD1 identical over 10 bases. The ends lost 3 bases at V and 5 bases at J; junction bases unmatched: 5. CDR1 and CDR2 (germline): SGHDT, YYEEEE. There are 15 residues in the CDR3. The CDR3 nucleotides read TGTGCCAGCAGCTGGACAGGGGGGGTGGATCAGCCCCAGCATTTT. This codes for CASSWTGGVDQPQHF. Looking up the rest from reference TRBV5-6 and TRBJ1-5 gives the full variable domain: DAGVTQSPTHLIKTRGQQVTLRCSPKSGHDTVSWYQQALGQGPQFIFQYYEEEERQRGNFPDRFSGHQFPNYSSELNVNALLLGDSALYLCASSWTGGVDQPQHFGDGTRLSIL.

The CDR3 nucleotides are TGTGCCAGCTCACCTACAGGGGAGGCCTATGGCTACACCTTC. Residues: CASSPTGEAYGYTF. This chain uses TRBV18 with TRBJ1-2; 7 bases fit TRBD1. Trimming at V came to 3 bases and at J to 4 bases, leaving 5 bases not matched to a gene. CDR1 is KGHSH and CDR2 is LQKENI in the germline V gene. The CDR3 has 14 residues.

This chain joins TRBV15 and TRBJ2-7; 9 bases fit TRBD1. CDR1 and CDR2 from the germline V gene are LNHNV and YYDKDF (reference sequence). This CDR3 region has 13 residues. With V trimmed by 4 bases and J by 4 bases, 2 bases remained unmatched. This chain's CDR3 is CATSKGQGYEQYF. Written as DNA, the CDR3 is TGTGCCACCAGCAAGGGACAGGGATACGAGCAGTACTTC.

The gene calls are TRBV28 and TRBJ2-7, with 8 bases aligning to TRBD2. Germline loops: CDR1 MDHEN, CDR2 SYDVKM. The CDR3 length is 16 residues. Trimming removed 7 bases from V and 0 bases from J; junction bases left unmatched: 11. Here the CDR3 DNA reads TGTGCCAGCACCTCTCTAGTGGCGGGAGGCTCCTACGAGCAGTACTTC. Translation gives CASTSLVAGGSYEQYF.